In its sample, the clone carrying this T cell receptor beta chain was seen once. Its antigen is undetermined. This was the immunoSEQ v3 assay. The protocol was immunoSEQ multiplex PCR, while the TCRdb copy is restricted to in-frame clones and leaves out a portion. The data hold over 20,000 clones, with around 77% observed a single time. The CDR3 loop spans 17 amino acids. V lost 9 bases to trimming and J lost 4 bases, with 27 bases between them. Germline V CDR1 and CDR2: LNHDA, SQIVND (reference sequence). This sample was taken from a study of TIL therapy for anti-PD-1-resistant metastatic lung cancer. Turning to the study itself: Half of patients were current or former smokers. Study results and limitations: The cohort had more treatment-naive, never-smoker and oncogene-addicted patients than typical. TIL cultures after expansion showed higher clonality and lower diversity than baseline tumor (median around 5.9% vs 31%).

Time point of the sample: pre-treatment sample, taken before nivolumab and TIL therapy. Tumor tissue came from excised metastases, mostly pleural nodules or supraclavicular lymph nodes. Patients were adults with stage 4 NSCLC. The source was tumor tissue, collected at baseline. The receptor's source is a person between 30 and 80 years old with non-small cell lung cancer. This chain joins TRBV19 and TRBJ1-2; D unclear. The CDR3 here is CASRSGASRREGYGYTF. DNA for the CDR3: TGTGCCAGCAGATCGGGCGCGAGTCGGAGGGAGGGCTATGGCTACACCTTC.